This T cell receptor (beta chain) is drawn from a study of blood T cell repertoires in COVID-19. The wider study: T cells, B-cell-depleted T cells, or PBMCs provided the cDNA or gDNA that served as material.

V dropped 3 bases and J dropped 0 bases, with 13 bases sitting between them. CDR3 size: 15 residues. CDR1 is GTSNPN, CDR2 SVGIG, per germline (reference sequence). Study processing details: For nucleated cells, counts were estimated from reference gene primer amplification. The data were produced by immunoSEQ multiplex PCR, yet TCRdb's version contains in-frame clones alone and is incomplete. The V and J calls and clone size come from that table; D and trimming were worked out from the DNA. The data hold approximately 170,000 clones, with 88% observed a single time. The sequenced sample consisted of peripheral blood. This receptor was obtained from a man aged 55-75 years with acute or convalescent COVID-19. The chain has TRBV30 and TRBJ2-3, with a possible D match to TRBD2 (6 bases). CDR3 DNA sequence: TGTGCCTGGAGCTCGGAGGGGCCAAGCACAGATACGCAGTATTTT. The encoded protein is CAWSSEGPSTDTQYF.